The 15 T cell receptor beta chains listed next were all sequenced from one sample in a study of ipilimumab plus nivolumab after autologous stem cell transplantation. Some clones are missing from TCRdb's copy, which holds only in-frame ones; the method was immunoSEQ multiplex PCR. The table includes tens of thousands of clones, 65% to 85% detected once. The material was PBMCs, obtained in a trial of ipilimumab plus nivolumab as post-transplant consolidation. The source of these receptors is a male donor with diffuse large B-cell lymphoma.

The J gene is TRBJ1-2, the V gene TRBV6-5, with D unresolved. Trimming took off 6 bases at V and 3 bases at J, with 11 bases between the two ends. CDR1 and CDR2 from the germline V gene are MNHEY and SVGAGI. The CDR3 runs 13 residues. CDR3 coding DNA: TGTGCCAGCAGCCCGAGCTGGGACTATGGCTACACCTTC. This sequence encodes CASSPSWDYGYTF.

The CDR3 spells CASSEALAQETQYF. In DNA form, the CDR3 reads TGTGCCAGCAGTGAAGCACTAGCACAAGAGACCCAGTACTTC. The chain uses TRBV6-1 and TRBJ2-5, with D possibly being TRBD2 (6 bases). The CDR3 runs to 14 residues. V lost 0 bases and J 2 bases, leaving 7 bases between the germline ends. CDR1 is MNHNS and CDR2 is SASEGT in the germline V gene.

The chain combines TRBV11-2 with TRBJ1-3; D gene uncertain. Germline CDR1 reads SGHAT; CDR2 reads FQNNGV. V was trimmed by 5 bases and J by 0 bases, leaving 11 bases between them. The CDR3 covers 15 residues. CDR3: CASSIGLNSGNTIYF. CDR3 sequence (DNA): TGTGCCAGCAGCATAGGACTGAACTCTGGAAACACCATATATTTT.

The chain combines TRBV10-3 with TRBJ1-5, with D perhaps matching TRBD1 (5 bases). Between the trimmed V and J ends, which lost 6 bases and 4 bases, there was a span of 10 bases. Germline values: CDR1 ENHRY, CDR2 SYGVKD. This CDR3 has 13 amino acids. The CDR3 sequence: CAIRGRVNQPQHF. Written as DNA, the CDR3 is TGTGCCATCAGGGGGCGGGTAAATCAGCCCCAGCATTTT.

V is TRBV5-1 and J is TRBJ2-7, with 9 bases aligning to TRBD1. Germline V gene sequence: CDR1 SGHRS, CDR2 YFSETQ. This CDR3 contains 14 residues. Trimming took 0 bases from V and 5 from J; bases not matched to a gene: 3. The CDR3 loop is CASSLDTGGDEQYF. The CDR3 DNA reads TGCGCCAGCAGCTTGGATACAGGGGGCGACGAGCAGTACTTC.

The chain has TRBV7-2 and TRBJ2-5; D possibly uses TRBD1 or TRBD2 (5 bases each). The germline V gene has CDR1 SGHTA and CDR2 FQGNSA. There are 15 residues in the CDR3. Between the trimmed V and J ends, which lost 3 bases and 3 bases, there was a span of 14 bases. The CDR3 protein is CASSLGDWVEETQYF. DNA for the CDR3: TGTGCCAGCAGCTTGGGGGATTGGGTTGAAGAGACCCAGTACTTC.

This clone appeared a single time. The chain uses TRBV7-2 and TRBJ2-3, with D uncertain. V lost 7 bases, J lost 2 bases, and 13 bases lay in between. CDR3 length equals 14 residues. Germline loops: CDR1 SGHTA, CDR2 FQGNSA. The CDR3 region is CASTARWTTDTQYF. The CDR3 bases are TGTGCCAGCACCGCGCGGTGGACCACAGATACGCAGTATTTT.

CDR3 DNA: TGCGCCAGCAGTCAAGGGAGGGGGCAGGGGTCTTTTTTCTACACTGAAGCTTTCTTT. Amino acid sequence: CASSQGRGQGSFFYTEAFF. The genes are TRBV23-1 and TRBJ1-1; TRBD1 matches 7 bases. TRBV23-1 is classed as an ORF, of uncertain function. The CDR3 totals 19 residues. The V and J ends lost 2 bases and 3 bases, in that order; junction bases with no gene match: 18.

The gene calls are TRBV6-1 and TRBJ1-5; D is possibly TRBD1 (5 bases). Trimming cost V 7 bases and J 2 bases, with 15 bases left between them. CDR3 length: 15 amino acids. CDR1 and CDR2 (germline): MNHNS, SASEGT. The CDR3 loop is CASIQGPLGNQPQHF. CDR3 in DNA: TGTGCCAGCATTCAGGGACCCTTGGGCAATCAGCCCCAGCATTTT.

This rearrangement joins TRBV12-2 to TRBJ1-1. TRBV12-2 is a recognized pseudogene. The CDR3 extends over 16 amino acids. The CDR3 is CASRLSGRHPIAGAFF. In DNA, the CDR3 is TGTGCAAGTCGCTTATCAGGTCGACACCCCATAGCGGGAGCTTTCTTT.

This rearrangement joins TRBV19 to TRBJ1-5; D perhaps matches TRBD1 (5 bases). V lost 6 bases and J 5 bases, leaving 11 bases between the germline ends. This CDR3 spans 13 amino acids. Germline V gives CDR1 LNHDA, CDR2 SQIVND (reference sequence). CDR3: CASRGEGYQPQHF. DNA for the CDR3: TGTGCCAGTAGGGGGGAGGGATATCAGCCCCAGCATTTT.

CDR3 loop: CASSRGDSNFYEQYF. CDR3 nucleotide sequence: TGTGCCAGCAGCCGGGGGGACAGCAATTTCTACGAGCAGTACTTC. The chain couples TRBV13 to TRBJ2-7; D possibly uses TRBD1 or TRBD2 (7 bases each). V lost 5 bases, J lost 3 bases, and 17 bases lay in between. CDR1 and CDR2 (germline): PRHDT, FYEKMQ (reference sequence). CDR3 size: 15 residues.

The V and J genes are TRBV7-9 and TRBJ2-7; the D gene is possibly TRBD2 (6 bases). The CDR3 contains 13 residues. The germline V gene encodes CDR1 SEHNR and CDR2 FQNEAQ (reference sequence). The V and J ends lost 0 bases and 9 bases respectively, with 12 bases between them. CDR3 nucleotides: TGTGCCAGCAGCTTAGCCGGCGGGGCGAGGCAGTACTTC. The encoded protein is CASSLAGGARQYF.

The chain employs TRBV18 and TRBJ1-2; 7 bases line up with TRBD1. The CDR3 consists of 13 residues. The junction had 8 bases not matched to a gene; V was cut back by 5 bases and J by 8 bases. Germline lookup yields CDR1 KGHSH and CDR2 LQKENI. The CDR3 protein is CASSTDRDRGYTF. The DNA for the CDR3 is TGTGCCAGCTCAACAGACAGGGACCGGGGCTACACCTTC.

The gene calls are TRBV11-3 and TRBJ2-3, with 10 bases aligning to TRBD1. The J segment lost 4 bases and the V segment lost 3 bases, leaving 4 bases of the junction unmatched. The CDR3 consists of 15 residues. Germline loops: CDR1 SGHNT, CDR2 YENEEA. CDR3 nucleotide sequence: TGTGCCAGCAGCTTTCCTGGACAGGGGGCAGATACGCAGTATTTT. It is translated as CASSFPGQGADTQYF. The whole variable domain, remainder taken from reference TRBV11-3 and TRBJ2-3, is EAGVVQSPRYKIIEKKQPVAFWCNPISGHNTLYWYLQNLGQGPELLIRYENEEAVDDSQLPKDRFSAERLKGVDSTLKIQPAELGDSAVYLCASSFPGQGADTQYFGPGTRLTVL.